The TCR beta chain under discussion was sequenced for a study of blood T cell repertoires in COVID-19. On the study more broadly: There were acute and convalescent COVID-19 samples, and they came from the United States, Italy and Spain. PBMCs, B-cell-depleted T cells, or T cells provided the cDNA or gDNA that made up the material.

V lost 6 bases, J lost 4 bases, and 5 bases stayed unmatched. CDR3 size: 13 residues. Germline CDR1 MDHEN, CDR2 SYDVKM. Original methodology: Amplification of reference gene primers was used by the study to estimate nucleated cell counts. Only in-frame clones appear in the TCRdb table, and some are missing; sequencing was by immunoSEQ multiplex PCR. V and J calls and clone size follow that table, whereas D and trimming were derived from the DNA. This table has around 200,000 clones, more than 60% appearing once. The sequence came from a man aged 45-60 years who had recovered from COVID-19. Sequencing used peripheral blood. The chain combines TRBV28 with TRBJ2-5; TRBD1 aligns across 7 bases. CDR3 coding DNA: TGTGCCAGCAGCTCGGGACAGATAGAGACCCAGTACTTC. Protein sequence: CASSSGQIETQYF.